These T cell receptor beta chains were read from a single sample in a study of blood T cell repertoires in COVID-19. Only in-frame clones appear in the TCRdb table, and some are missing; sequencing was by immunoSEQ multiplex PCR. This sample carries tens of thousands of clones, roughly four fifths of them seen once, and the ten largest clones take 26%. Sequenced sample: peripheral blood. These receptors were obtained from a woman older than 75 with COVID-19, enrolled during active disease. The CDR3 runs from the conserved cysteine through the conserved F or W. Each record gives: D gene, J gene, V gene, clone size, CDR3 DNA, CDR3 protein. A D gene is named only where the DNA matches it firmly. Clone size, where shown, is once, few, many, or a class for clones that have expanded.

d_gene: .
j_gene: TRBJ1-4
v_gene: TRBV19
abundance: .
CDR3nt: TGTGCCAGTACCCCTCGGGCAACTAATGAAAAACTGTTTTTT
CDR3aa: CASTPRATNEKLFF

d_gene: TRBD1
j_gene: TRBJ1-5
v_gene: TRBV10-3
abundance: few
CDR3nt: TGTGCCACCCATAGGACAGGGGGAAATAGCAATCAGCCCCAGCATTTT
CDR3aa: CATHRTGGNSNQPQHF

d_gene: TRBD2
j_gene: TRBJ2-1
v_gene: TRBV4-1
abundance: .
CDR3nt: TGCGCCAGCAGCCAAGTCCCTAGCGGGAGTTGGAATGAGCAGTTCTTC
CDR3aa: CASSQVPSGSWNEQFF

d_gene: TRBD1
j_gene: TRBJ1-2
v_gene: TRBV7-2
abundance: .
CDR3nt: TGTGCCAGCAGCCTCGACAGGGGAAAGTATGGCTACACCTTC
CDR3aa: CASSLDRGKYGYTF

d_gene: .
j_gene: TRBJ1-5
v_gene: TRBV6-1
abundance: .
CDR3nt: TGTGCCAGCAGTGAAATCGGCAGCCCGGGGCCCCAGCATTTT
CDR3aa: CASSEIGSPGPQHF

d_gene: .
j_gene: TRBJ1-4
v_gene: TRBV9
abundance: .
CDR3nt: TGTGCCAGCAGCGTAGGGAGGTCAACTAATGAAAAACTGTTTTTT
CDR3aa: CASSVGRSTNEKLFF

d_gene: TRBD1
j_gene: TRBJ2-7
v_gene: TRBV5-1
abundance: .
CDR3nt: TGCGCCAGCAGCGACAGGGGGACTCGGTCTCGCTACGAGCAGTACTTC
CDR3aa: CASSDRGTRSRYEQYF

d_gene: TRBD1
j_gene: TRBJ2-3
v_gene: TRBV18
abundance: few
CDR3nt: TGTGCCAGCTCAAAGGGGGGACAGGGGCCAGGAGATACGCAGTATTTT
CDR3aa: CASSKGGQGPGDTQYF

d_gene: .
j_gene: TRBJ2-7
v_gene: TRBV7-2
abundance: once
CDR3nt: TGTGCCAGCAGATACTCCCGGGAGACCCACGAGCAGTACTTC
CDR3aa: CASRYSRETHEQYF

d_gene: TRBD1
j_gene: TRBJ2-7
v_gene: TRBV5-4
abundance: few
CDR3nt: TGTGCCAGCAGCTCGGACAGGGGCGACGAGCAGTACTTC
CDR3aa: CASSSDRGDEQYF

d_gene: .
j_gene: TRBJ1-2
v_gene: TRBV7-2
abundance: .
CDR3nt: TGTGCCAGCAGCGGGGCAGTCAGCGATGGCTACACCTTC
CDR3aa: CASSGAVSDGYTF

d_gene: TRBD1
j_gene: TRBJ1-1
v_gene: TRBV27
abundance: .
CDR3nt: TGTGCCAGCTGTTCAGGGGGGTGGACTGAAGCTTTCTTT
CDR3aa: CASCSGGWTEAFF

d_gene: .
j_gene: TRBJ2-7
v_gene: TRBV27
abundance: few
CDR3nt: TGTGCCAGCAGTCGGAGCGCAGGGTTCGCCTCCTACGAGCAGTACTTC
CDR3aa: CASSRSAGFASYEQYF

d_gene: TRBD1
j_gene: TRBJ1-2
v_gene: TRBV18
abundance: .
CDR3nt: TGTGCCAGCTCTCACAGTTCCGACAGGGCTAACTATGGCTACACCTTC
CDR3aa: CASSHSSDRANYGYTF

d_gene: .
j_gene: TRBJ2-1
v_gene: TRBV19
abundance: .
CDR3nt: TGTGCCAGTAGTATTGTGGGGGCTTGGTCCTACAATGAGCAGTTCTTC
CDR3aa: CASSIVGAWSYNEQFF

d_gene: .
j_gene: TRBJ1-6
v_gene: TRBV15
abundance: .
CDR3nt: TGTGCCACTGCGAGCCAGGGGAATAATTCACCCCTCCACTTT
CDR3aa: CATASQGNNSPLHF

d_gene: .
j_gene: TRBJ2-1
v_gene: TRBV5-1
abundance: .
CDR3nt: TGCGCCAGCAGGGTTGGACTCTACAATGAGCAGTTCTTC
CDR3aa: CASRVGLYNEQFF

d_gene: TRBD2
j_gene: TRBJ2-1
v_gene: TRBV18
abundance: .
CDR3nt: TGTGCCAGCTCACCCCTGGGACTAGCGGATTACAATGAGCAGTTCTTC
CDR3aa: CASSPLGLADYNEQFF

d_gene: .
j_gene: TRBJ2-7
v_gene: TRBV7-6
abundance: once
CDR3nt: TGTGCCAGCAGCTTAGTAGCTTGGGACGAGCAGTACTTC
CDR3aa: CASSLVAWDEQYF

d_gene: TRBD1
j_gene: TRBJ1-2
v_gene: TRBV18
abundance: .
CDR3nt: TGTGCCAGCTCAAACCGGACAGGGAGTGGCTACACCTTC
CDR3aa: CASSNRTGSGYTF

d_gene: .
j_gene: TRBJ1-2
v_gene: TRBV4-2
abundance: .
CDR3nt: TGTGCCAGCAGCCAGGGGGTCGGGGGGGAAGGGTATGGCTACACCTTC
CDR3aa: CASSQGVGGEGYGYTF

d_gene: TRBD2
j_gene: TRBJ2-2
v_gene: TRBV9
abundance: .
CDR3nt: TGTGCGAGCAAACTAGCGGCGAACACCGGGGAGCTGTTTTTT
CDR3aa: CASKLAANTGELFF

d_gene: TRBD1
j_gene: TRBJ1-1
v_gene: TRBV19
abundance: .
CDR3nt: TGTGCCAGTAGTAGGGGACAGGCGACTGAAGCTTTCTTT
CDR3aa: CASSRGQATEAFF

d_gene: TRBD2
j_gene: TRBJ2-7
v_gene: TRBV9
abundance: .
CDR3nt: TGTGCCAGCAGCGCGGGACTAGCGGGAGACGAGCAGTACTTC
CDR3aa: CASSAGLAGDEQYF

d_gene: .
j_gene: TRBJ1-2
v_gene: TRBV7-9
abundance: .
CDR3nt: TGTGCCAGCAGCTTAGAGATTTCAGAGGAGCTCTATGGCTACACCTTC
CDR3aa: CASSLEISEELYGYTF

d_gene: TRBD1
j_gene: TRBJ1-4
v_gene: TRBV2
abundance: .
CDR3nt: TGTGCCAGCAGTGAACAGGGGGCCAATGAAAAACTGTTTTTT
CDR3aa: CASSEQGANEKLFF

d_gene: TRBD1
j_gene: TRBJ2-2
v_gene: TRBV19
abundance: .
CDR3nt: TGTGCCAGTAGGCGGACAGGGGGGACCGGGGAGCTGTTTTTT
CDR3aa: CASRRTGGTGELFF

d_gene: .
j_gene: TRBJ2-7
v_gene: TRBV6-5
abundance: .
CDR3nt: TGTGCCAGCAGTACGGGGGACGGTACCTACGAGCAGTACTTC
CDR3aa: CASSTGDGTYEQYF

d_gene: .
j_gene: TRBJ1-2
v_gene: TRBV6-1
abundance: .
CDR3nt: TGTGCCAGCAGTGAGGGGGCCAGGGGCTATGGCTACACCTTC
CDR3aa: CASSEGARGYGYTF

d_gene: .
j_gene: TRBJ1-2
v_gene: TRBV5-6
abundance: .
CDR3nt: TGTGCCAGCAGCTTGTCTACTTGGTATGGCTACACCTTC
CDR3aa: CASSLSTWYGYTF

d_gene: .
j_gene: TRBJ2-7
v_gene: TRBV5-4
abundance: .
CDR3nt: TGTGCCACTCAGGTCGGGGACGAGCAGTACTTC
CDR3aa: CATQVGDEQYF

d_gene: .
j_gene: TRBJ2-1
v_gene: TRBV7-9
abundance: .
CDR3nt: TGTGCCAGCAGCTTAGCTACCAGGGCCCATGAGCAGTTCTTC
CDR3aa: CASSLATRAHEQFF

d_gene: TRBD2
j_gene: TRBJ2-4
v_gene: TRBV28
abundance: .
CDR3nt: TGTGCCAGCTTTTCCGGGACTAGCGGGGGCAGAAACATTCAGTACTTC
CDR3aa: CASFSGTSGGRNIQYF

d_gene: TRBD2
j_gene: TRBJ2-3
v_gene: TRBV27
abundance: .
CDR3nt: TGTGCCAGCAGTTCCTCGGGACTACGGAGGGAGGGTACGCAGTATTTT
CDR3aa: CASSSSGLRREGTQYF

d_gene: .
j_gene: TRBJ2-3
v_gene: TRBV5-1
abundance: .
CDR3nt: TGCGCCAGCAGCTTGGCTTTTTTGCGGAACACAGATACGCAGTATTTT
CDR3aa: CASSLAFLRNTDTQYF

d_gene: .
j_gene: TRBJ2-1
v_gene: TRBV6-5
abundance: .
CDR3nt: TGTGCCAGCAACCCTACAAGGCTAGGGGATGAGCAGTTCTTC
CDR3aa: CASNPTRLGDEQFF

d_gene: TRBD1
j_gene: TRBJ1-1
v_gene: TRBV18
abundance: once
CDR3nt: TGTGCCAGCTCACGGGACAGAGATAACACTGAAGCTTTCTTT
CDR3aa: CASSRDRDNTEAFF

d_gene: .
j_gene: TRBJ2-7
v_gene: TRBV21-1
abundance: .
CDR3nt: TGTGCCAGCAGCAAACGACTAAGTCCCTACGAGCAGTACTTC
CDR3aa: CASSKRLSPYEQYF

d_gene: .
j_gene: TRBJ1-4
v_gene: TRBV28
abundance: .
CDR3nt: TGTGCCAGCAGTTTAGGCCTAGGGTTGGGGCTAACTAATGAAAAACTGTTTTTT
CDR3aa: CASSLGLGLGLTNEKLFF

d_gene: TRBD1
j_gene: TRBJ2-7
v_gene: TRBV5-1
abundance: .
CDR3nt: TGCGCCAGCAGCTCCCGACAGGGCCTCTCGGGCGAGCAGTACTTC
CDR3aa: CASSSRQGLSGEQYF

d_gene: .
j_gene: TRBJ2-3
v_gene: TRBV28
abundance: .
CDR3nt: TGTGCCAGCACCCGCAGGCTTCCCACAGATACGCAGTATTTT
CDR3aa: CASTRRLPTDTQYF

d_gene: .
j_gene: TRBJ1-2
v_gene: TRBV28
abundance: .
CDR3nt: TGTGCCAGCAGTCCCCTCGGGGGGTACTATGGCTACACCTTC
CDR3aa: CASSPLGGYYGYTF

d_gene: TRBD1
j_gene: TRBJ2-2
v_gene: TRBV28
abundance: .
CDR3nt: TGTGCCAGCCTAGAGAGGCAGGGGGCTACCGGGGAGCTGTTTTTT
CDR3aa: CASLERQGATGELFF

d_gene: .
j_gene: TRBJ1-2
v_gene: TRBV6-6
abundance: .
CDR3nt: TGTGCCAGCAGTTCGACGCGGGGAGGCTACACCTTC
CDR3aa: CASSSTRGGYTF

d_gene: TRBD1
j_gene: TRBJ1-4
v_gene: TRBV3-1/TRBV3-2
abundance: .
CDR3nt: TGTGCCAGCAGCCCCGGGACAGTTAATGAAAAACTGTTTTTT
CDR3aa: CASSPGTVNEKLFF

d_gene: .
j_gene: TRBJ2-7
v_gene: TRBV9
abundance: .
CDR3nt: TGTGCCAGCAGCGTAGGCGGGGACTCCTACGAGCAGTACTTC
CDR3aa: CASSVGGDSYEQYF

d_gene: .
j_gene: TRBJ2-7
v_gene: TRBV2
abundance: .
CDR3nt: TGTGCCAGCAGTGGTCTAGAGGGCTCCTACGAGCAGTACTTC
CDR3aa: CASSGLEGSYEQYF

d_gene: TRBD2
j_gene: TRBJ2-3
v_gene: TRBV4-1
abundance: .
CDR3nt: TGCGCCAGCAGCCAAGCGGGACTAGCGGGAGCGAGGTCCACAGATACGCAGTATTTT
CDR3aa: CASSQAGLAGARSTDTQYF

d_gene: .
j_gene: TRBJ1-2
v_gene: TRBV19
abundance: once
CDR3nt: TGTGCCAGTAGTAGAGACTATGGCTACACCTTC
CDR3aa: CASSRDYGYTF

d_gene: TRBD2
j_gene: TRBJ2-1
v_gene: TRBV10-1
abundance: .
CDR3nt: TGCGCCAGCAGTAACCTAGCGGGAGGTCTCTACAATGAGCAGTTCTTC
CDR3aa: CASSNLAGGLYNEQFF

d_gene: TRBD2
j_gene: TRBJ2-3
v_gene: TRBV11-1
abundance: .
CDR3nt: TGTGCCAGCAGCCTGGTAGCGGGAGGGGTAGGAGATACGCAGTATTTT
CDR3aa: CASSLVAGGVGDTQYF

d_gene: .
j_gene: TRBJ2-6
v_gene: TRBV5-5
abundance: .
CDR3nt: TGTGCCAGCAGCTTGGGGCCCTCTGGGGCCAACGTCCTGACTTTC
CDR3aa: CASSLGPSGANVLTF

d_gene: .
j_gene: TRBJ2-6
v_gene: TRBV27
abundance: .
CDR3nt: TGTGCCAGCAGTTATAGCTCTGGGGCCAACGTCCTGACTTTC
CDR3aa: CASSYSSGANVLTF

d_gene: .
j_gene: TRBJ1-6
v_gene: TRBV6-5
abundance: .
CDR3nt: TGTGCCAGCAGTCTACGCCCCGATTATAATTCACCCCTCCACTTT
CDR3aa: CASSLRPDYNSPLHF

d_gene: .
j_gene: TRBJ2-3
v_gene: TRBV5-6
abundance: .
CDR3nt: TGTGCCAGCAGCTCCCTAGGTTCCAGCGCAAACACAGATACGCAGTATTTT
CDR3aa: CASSSLGSSANTDTQYF